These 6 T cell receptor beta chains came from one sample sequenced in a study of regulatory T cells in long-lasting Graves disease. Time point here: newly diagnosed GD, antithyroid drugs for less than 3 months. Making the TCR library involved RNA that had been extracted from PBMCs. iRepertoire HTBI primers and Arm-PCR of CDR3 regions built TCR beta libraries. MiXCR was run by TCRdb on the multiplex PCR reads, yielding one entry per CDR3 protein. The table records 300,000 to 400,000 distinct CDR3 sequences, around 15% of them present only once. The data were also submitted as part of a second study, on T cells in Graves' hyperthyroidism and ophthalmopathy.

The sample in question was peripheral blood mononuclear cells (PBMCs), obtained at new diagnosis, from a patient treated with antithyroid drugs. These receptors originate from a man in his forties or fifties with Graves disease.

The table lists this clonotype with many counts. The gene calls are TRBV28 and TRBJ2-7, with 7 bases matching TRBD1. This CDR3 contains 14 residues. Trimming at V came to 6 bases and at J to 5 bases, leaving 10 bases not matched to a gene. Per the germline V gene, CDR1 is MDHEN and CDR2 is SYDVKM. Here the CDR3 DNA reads TGTGCCAGCAGCATGACAGGGTTTGGCCACGAGCAGTACTTC. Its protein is CASSMTGFGHEQYF. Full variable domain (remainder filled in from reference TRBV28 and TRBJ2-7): DVKVTQSSRYLVKRTGEKVFLECVQDMDHENMFWYRQDPGLGLRLIYFSYDVKMKEKGDIPEGYSVSREKKERFSLILESASTNQTSMYLCASSMTGFGHEQYFGPGTRLTVT.

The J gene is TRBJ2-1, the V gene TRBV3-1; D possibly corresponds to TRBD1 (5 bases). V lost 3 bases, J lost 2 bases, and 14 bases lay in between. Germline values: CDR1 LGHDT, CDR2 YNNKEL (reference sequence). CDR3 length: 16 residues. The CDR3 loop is CASSQTPDKAYNEQFF. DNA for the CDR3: TGTGCCAGCAGCCAGACTCCGGACAAGGCCTACAATGAGCAGTTCTTC.

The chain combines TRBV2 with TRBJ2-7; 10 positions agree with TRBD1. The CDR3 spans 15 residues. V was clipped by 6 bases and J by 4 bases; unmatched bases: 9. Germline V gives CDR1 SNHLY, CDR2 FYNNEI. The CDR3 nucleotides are TGTGCCAGCAGAGCCGGGACAGGGGTCGCATACGAGCAGTACTTC. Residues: CASRAGTGVAYEQYF.

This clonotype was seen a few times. DNA for the CDR3: TGTGCCATCAGTACCACCCGGAACCCCTACAATGAGCAGTTCTTC. Amino acids: CAISTTRNPYNEQFF. This sequence joins TRBV10-3 and TRBJ2-1, with D uncertain. Trimming removed 5 bases at V and 2 bases at J, with 13 bases between. In germline, CDR1 is ENHRY, CDR2 SYGVKD. CDR3 length: 15 residues.

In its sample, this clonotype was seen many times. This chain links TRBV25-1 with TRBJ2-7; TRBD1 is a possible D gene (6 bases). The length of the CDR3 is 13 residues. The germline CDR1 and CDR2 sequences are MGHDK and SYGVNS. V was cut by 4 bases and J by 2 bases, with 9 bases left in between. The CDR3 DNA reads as TGTGCCAGCAGTGTAACAGGGACCTACGAGCAGTACTTC. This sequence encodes CASSVTGTYEQYF.

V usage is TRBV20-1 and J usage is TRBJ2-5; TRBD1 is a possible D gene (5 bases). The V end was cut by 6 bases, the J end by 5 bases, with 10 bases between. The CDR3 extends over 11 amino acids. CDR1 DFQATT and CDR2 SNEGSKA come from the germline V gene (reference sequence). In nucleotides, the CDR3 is TGCAGTGCCGCAGGGAACGAGACCCAGTACTTC. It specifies CSAAGNETQYF.